This T cell receptor (beta chain) was profiled in a study of blood T cell repertoires in COVID-19. Study-level background: Acute and convalescent COVID-19 samples came from the United States, Italy and Spain. T cells, B-cell-depleted T cells, or PBMCs supplied cDNA or gDNA.

The CDR3 is made up of 15 amino acids. V lost 0 bases and J lost 4, with 12 bases in between. The V gene's germline CDR1 is MNHEY and CDR2 SVGAGI. Authors' methods: The assay estimated nucleated cells by amplifying reference gene primers. The data were produced by immunoSEQ multiplex PCR, yet TCRdb's version contains in-frame clones alone and is incomplete. For V, J and clone size, that table is used; D and trimming come from the DNA. The repertoire holds more than 60,000 clones, with about four fifths as singletons. The sequence came from a man in his forties or fifties with acute or convalescent COVID-19. The chain links TRBV6-5 to TRBJ2-5; a possible D gene is TRBD1 (5 bases). Material for sequencing was peripheral blood. The CDR3 DNA reads as TGTGCCAGCAGTTACTCGGGCAGGGTTGGAGAGACCCAGTACTTC. This encodes CASSYSGRVGETQYF.